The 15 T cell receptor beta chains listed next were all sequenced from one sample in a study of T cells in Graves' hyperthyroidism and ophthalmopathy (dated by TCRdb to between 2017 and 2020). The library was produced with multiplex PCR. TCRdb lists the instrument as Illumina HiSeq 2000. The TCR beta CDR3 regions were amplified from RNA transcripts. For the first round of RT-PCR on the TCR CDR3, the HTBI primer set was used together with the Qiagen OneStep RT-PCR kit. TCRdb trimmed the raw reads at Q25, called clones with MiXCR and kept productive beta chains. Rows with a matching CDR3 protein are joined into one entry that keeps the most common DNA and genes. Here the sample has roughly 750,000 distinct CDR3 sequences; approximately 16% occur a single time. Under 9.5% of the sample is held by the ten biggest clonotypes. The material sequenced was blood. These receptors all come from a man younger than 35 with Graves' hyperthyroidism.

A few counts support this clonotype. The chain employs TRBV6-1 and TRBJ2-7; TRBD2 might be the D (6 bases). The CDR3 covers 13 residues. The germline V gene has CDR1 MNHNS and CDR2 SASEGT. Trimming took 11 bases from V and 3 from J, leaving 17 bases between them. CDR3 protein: CAASGGVLYEQYF. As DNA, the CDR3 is TGTGCCGCCTCAGGCGGGGTTCTCTACGAGCAGTACTTC.

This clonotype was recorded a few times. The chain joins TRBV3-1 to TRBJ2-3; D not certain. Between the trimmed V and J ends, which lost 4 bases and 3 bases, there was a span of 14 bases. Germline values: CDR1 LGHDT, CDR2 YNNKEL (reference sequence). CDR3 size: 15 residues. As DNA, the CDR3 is TGTGCCAGCAGCCGGCTTGCCGGAAGGACAGATACGCAGTATTTT. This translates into CASSRLAGRTDTQYF.

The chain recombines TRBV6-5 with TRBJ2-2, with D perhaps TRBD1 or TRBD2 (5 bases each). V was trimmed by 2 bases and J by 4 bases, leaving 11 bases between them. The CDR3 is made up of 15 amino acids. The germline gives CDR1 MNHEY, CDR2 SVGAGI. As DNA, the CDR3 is TGTGCCAGCAGTTACGAGGTTGGGGGCACCGGGGAGCTGTTTTTT. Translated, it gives CASSYEVGGTGELFF.

CDR3 in DNA: TGTGCCAGCAGTTTGGAATCATTCACCGGGGAGCTGTTTTTT. It translates to CASSLESFTGELFF. This chain links TRBV12-3 or TRBV12-4 with TRBJ2-2; D gene ambiguous. This CDR3 contains 14 residues. The V end was cut by 3 bases, the J end by 4 bases, with 9 bases between.

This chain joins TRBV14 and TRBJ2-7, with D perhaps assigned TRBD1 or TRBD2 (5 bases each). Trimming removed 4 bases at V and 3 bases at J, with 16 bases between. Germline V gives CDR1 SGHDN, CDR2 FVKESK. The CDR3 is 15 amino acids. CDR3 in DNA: TGTGCCAGCAGCCCGCTCGGGACCAGTCGCTACGAGCAGTACTTC. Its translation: CASSPLGTSRYEQYF.

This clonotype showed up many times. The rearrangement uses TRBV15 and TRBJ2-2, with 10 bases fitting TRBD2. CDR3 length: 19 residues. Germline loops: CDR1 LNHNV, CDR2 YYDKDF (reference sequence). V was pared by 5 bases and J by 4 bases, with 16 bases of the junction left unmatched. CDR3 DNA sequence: TGTGCCACCAGCGGACCCCACCCGCCGGGACTAGCGCCCACCGGGGAGCTGTTTTTT. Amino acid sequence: CATSGPHPPGLAPTGELFF.

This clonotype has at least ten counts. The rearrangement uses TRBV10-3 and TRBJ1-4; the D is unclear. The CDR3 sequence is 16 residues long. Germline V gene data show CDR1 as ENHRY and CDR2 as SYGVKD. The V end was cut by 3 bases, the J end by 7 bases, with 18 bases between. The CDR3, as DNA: TGTGCCATCAGTGATCGGGCTGGCGGGCGCAGTGAAAAACTGTTTTTT. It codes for CAISDRAGGRSEKLFF.

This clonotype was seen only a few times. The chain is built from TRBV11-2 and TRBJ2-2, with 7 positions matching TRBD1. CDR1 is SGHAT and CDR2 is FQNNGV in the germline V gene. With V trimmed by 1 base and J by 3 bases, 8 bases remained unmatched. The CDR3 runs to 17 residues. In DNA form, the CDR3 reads TGTGCCAGCAGCTTAGGGCGAACAGGGGCCGACACCGGGGAGCTGTTTTTT. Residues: CASSLGRTGADTGELFF.

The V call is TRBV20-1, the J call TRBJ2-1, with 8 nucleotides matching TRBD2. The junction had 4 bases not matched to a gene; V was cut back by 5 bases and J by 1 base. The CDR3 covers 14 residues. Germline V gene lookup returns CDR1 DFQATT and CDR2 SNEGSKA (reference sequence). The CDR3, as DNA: TGCAGTGCTCTCAGCGGGAGATCCTACAATGAGCAGTTCTTC. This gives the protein CSALSGRSYNEQFF.

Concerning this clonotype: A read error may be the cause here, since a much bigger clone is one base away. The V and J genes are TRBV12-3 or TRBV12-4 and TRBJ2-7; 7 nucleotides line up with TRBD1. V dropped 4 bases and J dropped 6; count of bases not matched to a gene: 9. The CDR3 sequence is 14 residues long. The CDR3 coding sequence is TGTGCCAGCAGTTCCTGGATAGGGGGCGCCGAGCAGTACTTC. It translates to CASSSWIGGAEQYF.

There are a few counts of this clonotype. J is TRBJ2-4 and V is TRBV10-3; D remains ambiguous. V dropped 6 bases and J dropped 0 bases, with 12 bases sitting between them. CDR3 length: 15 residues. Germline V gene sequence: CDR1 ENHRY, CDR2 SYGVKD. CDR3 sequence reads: CAISDGPLAKNIQYF. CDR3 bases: TGTGCCATCAGCGACGGTCCTTTAGCCAAAAACATTCAGTACTTC.

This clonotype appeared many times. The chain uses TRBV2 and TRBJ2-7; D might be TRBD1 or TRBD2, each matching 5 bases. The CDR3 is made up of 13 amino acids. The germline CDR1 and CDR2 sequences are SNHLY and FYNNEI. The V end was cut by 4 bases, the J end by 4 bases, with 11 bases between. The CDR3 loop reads CASSAGPLYEQYF. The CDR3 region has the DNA TGTGCCAGCAGTGCGGGACCCCTTTACGAGCAGTACTTC. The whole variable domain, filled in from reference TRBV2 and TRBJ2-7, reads EPEVTQTPSHQVTQMGQEVILRCVPISNHLYFYWYRQILGQKVEFLVSFYNNEISEKSEIFDDQFSVERPDGSNFTLKIRSTKLEDSAMYFCASSAGPLYEQYFGPGTRLTVT.

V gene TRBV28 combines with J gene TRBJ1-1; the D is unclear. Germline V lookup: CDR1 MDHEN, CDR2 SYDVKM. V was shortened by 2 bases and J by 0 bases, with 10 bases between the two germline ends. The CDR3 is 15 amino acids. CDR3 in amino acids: CASSLPRTVNTEAFF. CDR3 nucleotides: TGTGCCAGCAGTTTACCCAGGACGGTGAACACTGAAGCTTTCTTT.

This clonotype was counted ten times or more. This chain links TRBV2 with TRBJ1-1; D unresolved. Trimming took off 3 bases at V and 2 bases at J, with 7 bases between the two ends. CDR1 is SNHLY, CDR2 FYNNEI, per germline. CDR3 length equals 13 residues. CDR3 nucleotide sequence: TGTGCCAGCAGTGAGGGGATTAACACTGAAGCTTTCTTT. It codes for CASSEGINTEAFF.

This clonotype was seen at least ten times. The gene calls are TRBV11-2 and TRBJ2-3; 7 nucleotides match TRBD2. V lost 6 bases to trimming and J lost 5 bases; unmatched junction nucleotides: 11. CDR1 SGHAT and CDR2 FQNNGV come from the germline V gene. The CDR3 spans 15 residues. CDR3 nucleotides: TGTGCCAGCAGTCCGCTGAGGACTAGTCTAGATACGCAGTATTTT. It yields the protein CASSPLRTSLDTQYF.